This T cell receptor beta chain was profiled in a study of PD-L1 blockade in urothelial cancer. General study results and limits: In blood at 3 weeks, tumor-associated clones expanded more among patients with durable benefit.

CDR3 length equals 14 residues. After removal of 3 bases from V and 14 bases from J, the junction contained 11 bases not matched to a gene. The germline gives CDR1 SGHRS, CDR2 YFSETQ. The table came from immunoSEQ multiplex PCR; TCRdb's copy has only in-frame clones and leaves some out. The sample consists of fewer than 40,000 clones, 87% of them appearing once. About this clone: Its cognate antigen is unknown.

The TCR was taken from a man aged 50 to 60 with urothelial cancer. The sample here was PBMCs, taken around atezolizumab (anti-PD-L1) treatment. This chain uses TRBV5-1 with TRBJ2-3, with TRBD2 identical over 11 bases. CDR3 protein: CASSSPLTSGVRYF. The CDR3 nucleotides are TGCGCCAGCAGCTCCCCCCTGACTAGCGGGGTGAGGTATTTT.